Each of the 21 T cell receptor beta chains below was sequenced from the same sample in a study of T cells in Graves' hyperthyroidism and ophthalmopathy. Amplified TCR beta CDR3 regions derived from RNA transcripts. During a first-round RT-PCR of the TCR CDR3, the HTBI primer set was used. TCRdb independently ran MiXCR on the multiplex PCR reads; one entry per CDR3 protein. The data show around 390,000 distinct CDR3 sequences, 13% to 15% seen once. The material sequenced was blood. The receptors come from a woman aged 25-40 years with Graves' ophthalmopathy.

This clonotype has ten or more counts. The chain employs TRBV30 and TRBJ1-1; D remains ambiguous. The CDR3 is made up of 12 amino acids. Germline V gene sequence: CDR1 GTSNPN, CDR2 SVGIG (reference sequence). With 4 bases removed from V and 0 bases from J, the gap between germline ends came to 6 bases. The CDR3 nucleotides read TGTGCCTGGACCCAGATGAACACTGAAGCTTTCTTT. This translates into CAWTQMNTEAFF.

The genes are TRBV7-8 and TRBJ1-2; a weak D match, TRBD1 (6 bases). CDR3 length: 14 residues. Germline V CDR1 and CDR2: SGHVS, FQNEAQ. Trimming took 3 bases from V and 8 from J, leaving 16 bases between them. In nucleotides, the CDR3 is TGTGCCAGCAGCTTTTTGGGGGCGCAGGAGGGCTACACCTTC. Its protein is CASSFLGAQEGYTF.

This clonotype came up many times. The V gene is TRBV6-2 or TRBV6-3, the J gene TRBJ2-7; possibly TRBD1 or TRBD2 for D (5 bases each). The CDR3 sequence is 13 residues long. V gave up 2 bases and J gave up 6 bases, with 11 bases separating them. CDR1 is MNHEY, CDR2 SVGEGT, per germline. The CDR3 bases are TGTGCCAGCAGTTACGAGGGGTGGTTCGAGCAGTACTTC. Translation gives CASSYEGWFEQYF.

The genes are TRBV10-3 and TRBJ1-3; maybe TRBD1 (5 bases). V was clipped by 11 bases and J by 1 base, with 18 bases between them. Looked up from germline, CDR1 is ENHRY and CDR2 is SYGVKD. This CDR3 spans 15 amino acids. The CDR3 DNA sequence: TGTGCCGGATACCTAATCGGGGGGTCTGGAAACACCATATATTTT. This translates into CAGYLIGGSGNTIYF.

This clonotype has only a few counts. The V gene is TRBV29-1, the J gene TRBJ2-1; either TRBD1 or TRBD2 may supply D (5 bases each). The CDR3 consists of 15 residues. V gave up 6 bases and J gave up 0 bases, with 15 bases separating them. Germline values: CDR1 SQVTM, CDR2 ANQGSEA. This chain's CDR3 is CSVRQRFSSYNEQFF. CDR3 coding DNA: TGCAGCGTCCGACAGCGGTTCAGCTCCTACAATGAGCAGTTCTTC.

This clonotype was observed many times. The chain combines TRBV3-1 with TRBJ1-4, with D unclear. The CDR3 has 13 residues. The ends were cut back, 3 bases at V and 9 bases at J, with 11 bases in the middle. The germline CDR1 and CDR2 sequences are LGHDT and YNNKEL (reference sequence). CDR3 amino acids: CASSQTQGQKLFF. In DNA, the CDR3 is TGTGCCAGCAGCCAGACCCAAGGCCAAAAACTGTTTTTT.

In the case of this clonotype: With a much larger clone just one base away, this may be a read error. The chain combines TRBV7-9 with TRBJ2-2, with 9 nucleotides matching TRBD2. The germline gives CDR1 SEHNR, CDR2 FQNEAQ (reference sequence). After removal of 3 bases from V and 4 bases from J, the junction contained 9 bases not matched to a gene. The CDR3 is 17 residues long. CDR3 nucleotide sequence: TGTGCCAGCAGCTTGCCGGGCGGGGGGGCGAGCACCGGGGAGCTGTTTTTT. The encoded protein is CASSLPGGGASTGELFF.

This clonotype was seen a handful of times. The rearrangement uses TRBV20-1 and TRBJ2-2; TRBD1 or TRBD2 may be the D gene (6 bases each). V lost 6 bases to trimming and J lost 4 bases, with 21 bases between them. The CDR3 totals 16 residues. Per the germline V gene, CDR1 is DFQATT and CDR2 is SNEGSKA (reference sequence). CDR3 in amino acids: CSAPRRGPVGTGELFF. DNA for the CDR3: TGCAGTGCCCCCCGACGGGGGCCCGTAGGCACCGGGGAGCTGTTTTTT.

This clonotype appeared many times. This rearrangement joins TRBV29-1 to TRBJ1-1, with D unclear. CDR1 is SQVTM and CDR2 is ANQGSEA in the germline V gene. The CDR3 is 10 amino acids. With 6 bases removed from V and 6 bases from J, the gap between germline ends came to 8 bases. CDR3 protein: CSVDSSEAFF. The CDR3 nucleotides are TGCAGCGTGGACTCGTCTGAAGCTTTCTTT.

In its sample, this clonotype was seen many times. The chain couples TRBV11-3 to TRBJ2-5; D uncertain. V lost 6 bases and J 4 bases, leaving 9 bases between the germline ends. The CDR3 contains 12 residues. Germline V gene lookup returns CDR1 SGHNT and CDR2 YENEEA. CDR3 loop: CASSSNRETQYF. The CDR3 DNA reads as TGTGCCAGCAGTTCCAATCGAGAGACCCAGTACTTC.

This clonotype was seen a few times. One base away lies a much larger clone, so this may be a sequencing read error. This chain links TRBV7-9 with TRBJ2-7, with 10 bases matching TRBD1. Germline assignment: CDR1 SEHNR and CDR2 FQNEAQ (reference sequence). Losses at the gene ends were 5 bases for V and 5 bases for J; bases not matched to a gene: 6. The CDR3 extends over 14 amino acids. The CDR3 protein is CASSPRDRGHEQYF. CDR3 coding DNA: TGTGCCAGCAGCCCCCGGGACAGGGGCCACGAGCAGTACTTC.

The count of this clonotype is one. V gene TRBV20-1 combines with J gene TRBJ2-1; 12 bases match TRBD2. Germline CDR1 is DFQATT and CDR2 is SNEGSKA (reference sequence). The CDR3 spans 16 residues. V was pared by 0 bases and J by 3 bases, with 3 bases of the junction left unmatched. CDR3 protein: CSARDGTSGRYNEQFF. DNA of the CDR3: TGCAGTGCTAGAGATGGGACTAGCGGGCGCTACAATGAGCAGTTCTTC.

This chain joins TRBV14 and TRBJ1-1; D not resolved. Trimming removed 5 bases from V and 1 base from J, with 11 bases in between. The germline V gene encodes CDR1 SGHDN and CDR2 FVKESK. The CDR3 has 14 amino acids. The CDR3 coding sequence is TGTGCCAGCAGCTCCAGAGTGGGGAACACTGAAGCTTTCTTT. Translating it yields CASSSRVGNTEAFF.

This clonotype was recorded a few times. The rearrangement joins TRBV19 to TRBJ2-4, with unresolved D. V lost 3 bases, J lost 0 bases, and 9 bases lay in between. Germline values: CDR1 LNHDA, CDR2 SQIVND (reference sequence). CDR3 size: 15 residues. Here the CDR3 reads CASSIGTLAKNIQYF. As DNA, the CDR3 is TGTGCCAGTAGTATCGGTACTCTAGCCAAAAACATTCAGTACTTC.

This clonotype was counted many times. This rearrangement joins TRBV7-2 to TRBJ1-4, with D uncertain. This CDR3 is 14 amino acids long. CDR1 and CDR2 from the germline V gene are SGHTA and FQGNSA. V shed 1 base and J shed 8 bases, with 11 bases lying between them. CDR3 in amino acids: CASSLGSIPEKLFF. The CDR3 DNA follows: TGTGCCAGCAGCTTAGGTAGCATTCCGGAAAAACTGTTTTTT.

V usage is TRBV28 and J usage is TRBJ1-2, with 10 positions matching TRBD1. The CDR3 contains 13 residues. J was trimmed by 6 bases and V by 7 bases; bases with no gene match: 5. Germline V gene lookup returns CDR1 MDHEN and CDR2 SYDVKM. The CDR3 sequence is CASTDRGLNGYTF. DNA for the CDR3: TGTGCCAGCACCGACAGGGGGCTAAATGGCTACACCTTC.

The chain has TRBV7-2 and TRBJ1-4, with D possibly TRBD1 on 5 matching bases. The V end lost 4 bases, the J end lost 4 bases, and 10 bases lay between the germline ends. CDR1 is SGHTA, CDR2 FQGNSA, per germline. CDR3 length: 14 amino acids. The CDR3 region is CASSWRDLNEKLFF. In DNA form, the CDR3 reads TGTGCCAGCAGCTGGAGGGACCTTAATGAAAAACTGTTTTTT.

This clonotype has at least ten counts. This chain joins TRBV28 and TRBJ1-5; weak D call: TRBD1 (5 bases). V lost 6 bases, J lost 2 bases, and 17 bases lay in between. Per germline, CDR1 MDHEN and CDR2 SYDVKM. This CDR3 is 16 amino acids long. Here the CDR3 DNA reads TGTGCCAGCAGGCCCCGGGGTTCGGGGGGCAATCAGCCCCAGCATTTT. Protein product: CASRPRGSGGNQPQHF.

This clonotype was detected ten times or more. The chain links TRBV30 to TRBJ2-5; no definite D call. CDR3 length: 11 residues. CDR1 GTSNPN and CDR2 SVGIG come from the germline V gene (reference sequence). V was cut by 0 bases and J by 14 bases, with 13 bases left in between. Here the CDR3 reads CAWSVADGEYF. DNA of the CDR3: TGTGCCTGGAGTGTTGCGGATGGGGAATACTTC. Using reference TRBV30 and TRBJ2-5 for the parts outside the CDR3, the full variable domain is SQTIHQWPATLVQPVGSPLSLECTVEGTSNPNLYWYRQAAGRGLQLLFYSVGIGQISSEVPQNLSASRPQDRQFILSSKKLLLSDSGFYLCAWSVADGEYFGPGTRLLVL.

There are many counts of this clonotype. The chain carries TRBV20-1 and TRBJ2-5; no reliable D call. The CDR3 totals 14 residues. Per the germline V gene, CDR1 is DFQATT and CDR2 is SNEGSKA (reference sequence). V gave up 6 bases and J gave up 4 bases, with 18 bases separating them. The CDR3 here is CSASNLLWGETQYF. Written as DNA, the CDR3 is TGCAGTGCATCCAATCTGCTCTGGGGAGAGACCCAGTACTTC.

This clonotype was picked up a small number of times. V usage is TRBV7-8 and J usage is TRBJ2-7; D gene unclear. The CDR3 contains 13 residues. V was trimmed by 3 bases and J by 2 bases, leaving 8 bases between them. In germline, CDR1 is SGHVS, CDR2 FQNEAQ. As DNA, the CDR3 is TGTGCCAGCAGCTTCCTACTCACCTACGAGCAGTACTTC. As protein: CASSFLLTYEQYF.